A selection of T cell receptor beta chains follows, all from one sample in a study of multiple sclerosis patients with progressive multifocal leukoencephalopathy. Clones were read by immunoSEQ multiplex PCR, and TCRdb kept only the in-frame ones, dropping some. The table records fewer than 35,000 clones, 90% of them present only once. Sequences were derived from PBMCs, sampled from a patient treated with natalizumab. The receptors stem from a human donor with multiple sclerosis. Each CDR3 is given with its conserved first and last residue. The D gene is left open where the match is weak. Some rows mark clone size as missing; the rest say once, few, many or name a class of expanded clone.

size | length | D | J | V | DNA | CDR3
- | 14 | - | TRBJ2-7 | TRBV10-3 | TGTGCCATCAGTGTATCGGCAGGGAGATACGAGCAGTACTTC | CAISVSAGRYEQYF
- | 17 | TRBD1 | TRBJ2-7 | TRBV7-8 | TGTGCCAGCAGCTACCCTCACCGGGACAGGCGGGCCTACGAGCAGTACTTC | CASSYPHRDRRAYEQYF
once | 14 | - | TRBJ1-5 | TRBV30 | TGTGCCTGGAGCGCAGGGACCCCGAATCAGCCCCAGCATTTT | CAWSAGTPNQPQHF
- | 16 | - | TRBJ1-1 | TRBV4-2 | TGTGCCAGCAGCCAAGGGTATTGGGGCCTGAACACTGAAGCTTTCTTT | CASSQGYWGLNTEAFF
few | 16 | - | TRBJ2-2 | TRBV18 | TGTGCCAGCTCACCCCAGGGGGGGCCGAACACCGGGGAGCTGTTTTTT | CASSPQGGPNTGELFF
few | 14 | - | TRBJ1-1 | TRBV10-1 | TGCGCCAGCAGTGAGAACAGTTTGAACACTGAAGCTTTCTTT | CASSENSLNTEAFF
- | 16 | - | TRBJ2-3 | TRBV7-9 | TGTGCCAGCAGCCCCATGGACAGACCGGAGTCAAATACGCAGTATTTT | CASSPMDRPESNTQYF
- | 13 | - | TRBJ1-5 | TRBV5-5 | TGTGCCAGCAGCTTGAGGGACGGTCAGCCCCAGCATTTT | CASSLRDGQPQHF
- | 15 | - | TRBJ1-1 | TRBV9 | TGTGCCAGCAGCGTAGGGCCCGGGACGGGCACTGAAGCTTTCTTT | CASSVGPGTGTEAFF
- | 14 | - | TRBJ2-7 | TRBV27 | TGTGCCAGCAGTTATAAGGGCGGCACCTACGAGCAGTACTTC | CASSYKGGTYEQYF
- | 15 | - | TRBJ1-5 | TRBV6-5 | TGTGCCAGCAGTGTCATTTCAGCTAAGAATCAGCCCCAGCATTTT | CASSVISAKNQPQHF
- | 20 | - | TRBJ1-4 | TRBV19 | TGTGCCAGTAGTTTCGACAGCGGTTGGGGACGGGTTCCAACTAATGAAAAACTGTTTTTT | CASSFDSGWGRVPTNEKLFF
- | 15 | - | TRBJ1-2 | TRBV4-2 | TGTGCCAGCAGCCAAGAGTTGTCTCTCAGCTATGGCTACACCTTC | CASSQELSLSYGYTF
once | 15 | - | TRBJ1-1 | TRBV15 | TGTGCCACCAGCAGACGCCTCAGGGAGAACACTGAAGCTTTCTTT | CATSRRLRENTEAFF
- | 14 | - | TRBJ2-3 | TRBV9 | TGTGCCAGCAGCGCCGTGGGCCAAACCGATACGCAGTATTTT | CASSAVGQTDTQYF
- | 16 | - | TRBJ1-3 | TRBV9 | TGTGCCAGCAGCGGGACGGTGGGTTTCTCTGGAAACACCATATATTTT | CASSGTVGFSGNTIYF
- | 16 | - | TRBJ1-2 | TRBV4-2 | TGTGCCAGCAGCCAAGAAGTCTCCGACAGGATGCATGGCTACACCTTC | CASSQEVSDRMHGYTF
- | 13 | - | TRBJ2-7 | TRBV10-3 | TGTGCCATCAGTGAGTCGCGGACCTACGAGCAGTACTTC | CAISESRTYEQYF
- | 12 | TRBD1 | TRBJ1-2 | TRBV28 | TGTGCCTCCTTTGGGACAGCGTATGGCTACACCTTC | CASFGTAYGYTF
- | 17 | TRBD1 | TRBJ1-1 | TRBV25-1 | TGTGCCAGCAGTGAAGGGTATCTGGACAGGGGGCGGACTGAAGCTTTCTTT | CASSEGYLDRGRTEAFF
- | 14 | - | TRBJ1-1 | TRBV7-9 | TGTGCCAGCAGCCCCAAGATCTTAAACACTGAAGCTTTCTTT | CASSPKILNTEAFF
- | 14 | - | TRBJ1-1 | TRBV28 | TGTGCCAGCAGTGACCCTACAATGAACACTGAAGCTTTCTTT | CASSDPTMNTEAFF
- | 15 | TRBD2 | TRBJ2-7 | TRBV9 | TGTGCCAGCAGCGAGGGGACTACTCCTTCCTACGAGCAGTACTTC | CASSEGTTPSYEQYF
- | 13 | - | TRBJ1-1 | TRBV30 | TGTGCCTGGAGGAGGTGGTCGAACACTGAAGCTTTCTTT | CAWRRWSNTEAFF
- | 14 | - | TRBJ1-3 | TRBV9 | TGTGCCAGCAGCGTAAGCGACATGGGAAACACCATATATTTT | CASSVSDMGNTIYF
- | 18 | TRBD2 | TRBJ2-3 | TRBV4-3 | TGCGCCAGCAGCCAAGGTTTTCTTCTAGCGGGCGACCTCGATACGCAGTATTTT | CASSQGFLLAGDLDTQYF
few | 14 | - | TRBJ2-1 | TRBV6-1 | TGTGCCATCTCCGGAGTTGGGCCTTACAATGAGCAGTTCTTC | CAISGVGPYNEQFF
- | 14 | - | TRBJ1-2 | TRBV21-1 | TGTGCCATCCCAAGGAGGGTGTGGAACTATGGCTACACTTTC | CAIPRRVWNYGYTF
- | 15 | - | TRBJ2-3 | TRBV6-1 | TGTGCCAGCAGAGGATGGGGGGGCACCACAGATACGCAGTATTTT | CASRGWGGTTDTQYF
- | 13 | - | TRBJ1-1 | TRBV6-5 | TGTGCCAGCAGCTTTAACGAGGACACTGAAGCTTTCTTT | CASSFNEDTEAFF
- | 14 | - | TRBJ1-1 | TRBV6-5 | TGTGCCAGCAGTTACCTACAGGGCCGGACTGAAGCTTTCTTT | CASSYLQGRTEAFF
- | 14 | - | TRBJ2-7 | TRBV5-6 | TGTGCCAGCAGCTCTTTCGCCGGATCCTACGAGCAGTACTTC | CASSSFAGSYEQYF
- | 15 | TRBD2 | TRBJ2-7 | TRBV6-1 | TGTGCCAGCAGTTTCGAGCGGGGGGGCGGCCACGAGCAGTACTTC | CASSFERGGGHEQYF
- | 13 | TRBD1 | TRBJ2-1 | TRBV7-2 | TGTGCCAGCAGCTCCCGACAGGGGGCCGAGCAGTTCTTC | CASSSRQGAEQFF
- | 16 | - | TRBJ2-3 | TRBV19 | TGTGCCAGTAGTATAGGGGCATGGGGTCCACCAGATACGCAGTATTTT | CASSIGAWGPPDTQYF
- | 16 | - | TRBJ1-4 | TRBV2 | TGTGCCAGCAGTGACTCCCGCCAGTCTGGTAATGAAAAACTGTTTTTT | CASSDSRQSGNEKLFF
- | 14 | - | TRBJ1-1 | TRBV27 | TGTGCCAGCCGGCGGGAGGGAACGAACACTGAAGCTTTCTTT | CASRREGTNTEAFF
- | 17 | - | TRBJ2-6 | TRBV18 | TGTGCCAGCTCACCATCCCCACCGAGCTCTGGGGCCAACGTCCTGACTTTC | CASSPSPPSSGANVLTF
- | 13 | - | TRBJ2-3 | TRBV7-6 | TGTGCCAGCAGCCGCGAGCTCGAAGATACGCAGTATTTT | CASSRELEDTQYF
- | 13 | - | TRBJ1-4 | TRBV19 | TGTGCCAGTACCGGACAGTATAATGAAAAACTGTTTTTT | CASTGQYNEKLFF
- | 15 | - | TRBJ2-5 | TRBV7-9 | TGTGCCAGCAGCCCCGCGGACTATGGCGTAGAGACCCAGTACTTC | CASSPADYGVETQYF
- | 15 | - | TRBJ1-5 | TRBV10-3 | TGTGCCATCGGGGGACAAGGATGGGACAATCAGCCCCAGCATTTT | CAIGGQGWDNQPQHF